This T cell receptor (beta chain) was profiled in a study of blood T cell repertoires in COVID-19. In the study overall: Acute and convalescent COVID-19 samples came from the United States, Italy and Spain. PBMCs, B-cell-depleted T cells, or T cells provided the cDNA or gDNA that made up the material.

Original analysis: It was from reference gene primer amplification that nucleated cell counts were estimated. Method: immunoSEQ multiplex PCR; TCRdb's copy keeps in-frame clones and lacks some. From that table come the V and J calls and clone size; the DNA was used to work out D and trimming. The sample includes under 200,000 clones, about 85% of them seen just once. Germline-derived CDR1 and CDR2 are SGHTA and FQGTGA. Germline trimming cut 4 bases from V and 0 bases from J; bases unmatched to any gene: 2. The CDR3 extends over 14 amino acids. The V gene is TRBV7-3, the J gene TRBJ1-1; 7 positions agree with TRBD1. Sequences were obtained from peripheral blood. This clonotype was obtained from a man aged 55 to 69 who had recovered from COVID-19. The CDR3 is CASSSTGLNTEAFF. The CDR3 bases are TGTGCCAGCAGCTCGACAGGGTTGAACACTGAAGCTTTCTTT.